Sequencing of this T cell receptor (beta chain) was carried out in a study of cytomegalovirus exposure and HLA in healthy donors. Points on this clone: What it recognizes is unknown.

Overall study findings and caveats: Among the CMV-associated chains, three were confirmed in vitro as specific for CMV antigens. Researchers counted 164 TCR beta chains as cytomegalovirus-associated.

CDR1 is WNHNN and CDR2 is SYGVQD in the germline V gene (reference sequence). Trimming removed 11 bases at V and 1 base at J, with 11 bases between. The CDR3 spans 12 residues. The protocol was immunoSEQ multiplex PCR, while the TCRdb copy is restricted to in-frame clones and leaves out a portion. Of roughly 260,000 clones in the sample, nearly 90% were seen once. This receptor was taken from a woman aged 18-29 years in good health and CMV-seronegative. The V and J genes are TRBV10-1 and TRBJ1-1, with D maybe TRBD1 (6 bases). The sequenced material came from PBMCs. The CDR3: CASRGPNTEAFF. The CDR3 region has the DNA TGCGCCTCCAGGGGACCGAACACTGAAGCTTTCTTT.